The present T cell receptor (beta chain) was sequenced within a study of persistence of HIV-infected CD4 T cells. Overall study context: Isolated cells were CMV- and HIV-1 Gag-responding CD4+ T cells. Findings of the study overall: TCR analyses could not target the rare provirus-carrying CMV-responding cells.

Cells were stimulated with CMV-infected fibroblast lysates at 10 ug/mL. Memory cells lacking CD40L and CD69 with high CD45RO were sorted. Donors had CD4+ T cell counts above 400 cells/uL and were CMV-seropositive. Stimulated PBMCs had first been depleted of CD8+ T cells. This was the immunoSEQ version 4 assay in survey mode. Sequencing used immunoSEQ multiplex PCR; TCRdb keeps in-frame clones, though not all of them. The sample has under 60,000 clones, around 75% seen once. In germline, CDR1 is GTSNPN, CDR2 SVGIG (reference sequence). Trimming at V came to 1 base and at J to 7 bases, leaving 7 bases not matched to a gene. This CDR3 region has 15 residues. In regard to this clone: Its matching antigen is unknown.

The specimen comprised CD4+ T cells sorted from PBMCs after approximately 18-hour stimulation, sampled from a patient who received antiretroviral therapy. The J gene is TRBJ1-6, the V gene TRBV30; 7 bases map to TRBD1. The receptor comes from an adult man with HIV who was CMV-seropositive. This CDR3 is CAWSDPGQSNSPLHF. Written as DNA, the CDR3 is TGTGCCTGGAGTGACCCGGGACAGTCCAATTCACCCCTCCACTTT. The full variable domain, rest sourced from reference TRBV30 and TRBJ1-6, is SQTIHQWPATLVQPVGSPLSLECTVEGTSNPNLYWYRQAAGRGLQLLFYSVGIGQISSEVPQNLSASRPQDRQFILSSKKLLLSDSGFYLCAWSDPGQSNSPLHFGNGTRLTVT.